The clone carrying this T cell receptor (beta chain) was seen a few times. These data originate in a study of cytomegalovirus exposure and HLA in healthy donors. Method: immunoSEQ multiplex PCR; TCRdb's copy keeps in-frame clones and lacks some. Altogether a few hundred thousand clones are present, 86% being singletons, with the ten largest covering over 0.8%. Trimming cost V 4 bases and J 2 bases, with 15 bases left between them. Germline V lookup: CDR1 SGHTA, CDR2 FQGTGA. CDR3 length: 15 residues. The chain couples TRBV7-3 to TRBJ2-7, with D perhaps matching TRBD2 (5 bases). The sequence derives from a young woman in good health and CMV-seronegative. What was sequenced was PBMCs. The CDR3 DNA sequence: TGTGCCAGCAGCTCCACCGGAGGTCCCCCCTACGAGCAGTACTTC. It codes for CASSSTGGPPYEQYF.